This TCR beta chain appears in the sequencing data of a study of blood T cell repertoires in COVID-19. Original handling: Reference gene primer amplification gave estimated nucleated cell counts. Produced via immunoSEQ multiplex PCR; TCRdb's table is partial and in-frame only. The V and J calls and the clone size are those of that table, but D and trimming were determined from the DNA. The table lists 110,000 or so clones, roughly 80% of them singletons. Specimen: peripheral blood. The sequence was collected from a man between 65 and 85 years old with acute or convalescent COVID-19.

CDR3: CSVEGRGRAARSTDTQYF. The CDR3 nucleotides read TGCAGCGTTGAGGGCAGGGGGCGAGCGGCCAGGAGCACAGATACGCAGTATTTT. This chain uses TRBV29-1 with TRBJ2-3; 8 bases are shared with TRBD1. Germline trimming cut 3 bases from V and 0 bases from J; bases unmatched to any gene: 14. Germline loops: CDR1 SQVTM, CDR2 ANQGSEA. This CDR3 comprises 18 residues.